This T cell receptor (beta chain) was sequenced during a study of blood T cell repertoires in COVID-19. Whole-study context: Nucleic acid was either cDNA or gDNA, and it came from T cells, B-cell-depleted T cells, or PBMCs.

Authors' processing steps: How many nucleated cells were present was estimated from reference gene primer amplification. Measured with immunoSEQ multiplex PCR; TCRdb has only the in-frame clones, and not every one. For V, J and clone size, that table is used; D and trimming come from the DNA. This sample carries about 78,000 clones, about nine tenths of them seen once, and the ten largest clones take 1.9%. Germline CDR1 reads SGHTA; CDR2 reads FQGNSA. The CDR3 is 18 residues long. The J segment lost 1 base and the V segment lost 1 base, leaving 12 bases of the junction unmatched. Input material: peripheral blood. The TCR was taken from a woman aged 55 to 70 with acute or convalescent COVID-19. The V call is TRBV7-2, the J call TRBJ1-1, with 7 nucleotides matching TRBD1. CDR3 coding DNA: TGTGCCAGCAGCTTAGGTGGGGCAGGGGGAAAGAGGAACACTGAAGCTTTCTTT. The encoded protein is CASSLGGAGGKRNTEAFF.